This T cell receptor beta chain was sequenced for a study of cytomegalovirus exposure and HLA in healthy donors. On the study more broadly: About 80 million unique TCRs from HLA-typed donors were held in an early data release. Whole-study findings and limits: Most CMV-associated TCR beta chains were later found to appear HLA-restricted. Among TCR beta chains, those listed as cytomegalovirus-associated numbered about 160.

Donors in the study were healthy people who gave bone marrow. A multiplex PCR was run with 60 Vbeta primers and 13 Jbeta primers. Repertoires were generated with immunoSEQ multiplex PCR, while TCRdb's copy carries only in-frame clones and drops some. The sample lists 150,000 to 200,000 clones; over 65% were seen once. From germline, CDR1 is MDHEN and CDR2 SYDVKM. The CDR3 covers 14 residues. Trimming stripped 5 bases from V and 5 bases from J, with 15 bases between. Note on this clone: The antigen is unknown.

V is TRBV28 and J is TRBJ1-2; D is unresolved. The specimen sequenced was PBMCs. The source of this sequence is a man younger than 35 in good health and CMV-seronegative. The CDR3 DNA reads as TGTGCCAGCAGTCCCACGTCGGACTTTTATGGCTACACCTTC. Translating gives CASSPTSDFYGYTF.